The clone carrying this TCR beta chain was counted a few times. Sequencing used immunoSEQ multiplex PCR; TCRdb keeps in-frame clones, though not all of them. In the table there are roughly 120,000 clones, roughly four fifths of which are singletons. The data originate from a study of blood T cell repertoires in COVID-19. Study at large: The cDNA or gDNA used as material had been derived from T cells, B-cell-depleted T cells, or PBMCs.

This CDR3 comprises 15 residues. The V gene's germline CDR1 is LNHDA and CDR2 SQIVND (reference sequence). V lost 3 bases and J 0 bases, leaving 12 bases between the germline ends. The chain combines TRBV19 with TRBJ2-7, with D possibly matching TRBD2 (6 bases). The sequence came from a human donor in a cohort sampled during active COVID-19. The specimen sequenced was peripheral blood. This CDR3 is CASSMGLQSSYEQYF. CDR3 in DNA: TGTGCCAGTAGTATGGGACTGCAGAGCTCCTACGAGCAGTACTTC.